This record concerns one TCR beta chain sequence. The data derive from a study of spatial heterogeneity in lung cancer. Every TCR cDNA molecule bore its own unique molecular identifier. TCRdb reprocessed the 5' RACE reads with MiXCR, giving one entry per CDR3 protein. This sample has tens of thousands of distinct CDR3 sequences; about an eighth occur once, and the top ten carry 6.5% to 7.5%. V gave up 3 bases and J gave up 3 bases, with 11 bases separating them. CDR1 SEHNR and CDR2 FQNEAQ come from the germline V gene (reference sequence). The CDR3 runs to 15 residues. As for time point: sample taken at primary tumor resection. Whole RNA, which was extracted from tumor, nontumor lung tissue or frozen PBMC, was sequenced without any cell sorting. The donors were 55 to 80 patients with non-small cell lung cancer that was early-stage and untreated.

This sequence originates from a male donor with early-stage non-small cell lung cancer. Material: PBMCs, obtained at surgery. The chain uses TRBV7-9 and TRBJ1-4; tentatively, D is TRBD1 (5 bases). The CDR3 loop is CASSFGTSSNEKLFF. The CDR3 DNA sequence: TGTGCCAGCAGCTTCGGGACTTCATCTAATGAAAAACTGTTTTTT.